This is a list of T cell receptor beta chains from one sample in a study of T-cell reconstitution after alpha-beta-depleted transplantation in children. TCRdb redid the calling of the PCR reads with MiXCR, one entry per CDR3 protein. The sample yields around 250,000 distinct CDR3 sequences, 6.5% to 10% seen once. The sequencing here drew on PBMCs, mostly from graft donor cells, taken 180 days after TCRalphabeta/CD19-depleted stem cell transplant. The receptors were sampled from a male patient younger than 18 who had a stem cell transplant for acute lymphoblastic leukemia, so the T cells may come from the graft donor. Both conserved end residues are part of each CDR3. Fields, in order: J gene, D gene, clone size, V gene, CDR3 protein, CDR3 DNA. The D gene is left open where the match is weak. The size entry gives once, few, many, or a class for an expanded clone.

J gene: TRBJ1-2; D gene: TRBD1; clone size: many; V gene: TRBV12-3/TRBV12-4; CDR3 protein: CASRGQGADRTGFGYTF; CDR3 DNA: TGTGCCAGCAGGGGGCAGGGGGCGGACAGGACGGGTTTTGGCTACACCTTC
J gene: TRBJ2-1; D gene: .; clone size: many; V gene: TRBV6-5; CDR3 protein: CASSYSSTYNEQFF; CDR3 DNA: TGTGCCAGCAGTTACTCTTCCACTTACAATGAGCAGTTCTTC
J gene: TRBJ2-6; D gene: .; clone size: many; V gene: TRBV10-3; CDR3 protein: CAISDSGWGTGANVLTF; CDR3 DNA: TGTGCCATCAGTGACTCTGGCTGGGGGACTGGGGCCAACGTCCTGACTTTC
J gene: TRBJ2-5; D gene: .; clone size: many; V gene: TRBV7-7; CDR3 protein: CASSQAAGETQYF; CDR3 DNA: TGTGCTAGCAGTCAGGCCGCCGGAGAGACCCAGTACTTC
J gene: TRBJ2-1; D gene: TRBD2; clone size: many; V gene: TRBV7-6; CDR3 protein: CASSLRASSGGRYNEQFF; CDR3 DNA: TGTGCCAGCAGCCTGCGTGCTTCTAGCGGGGGGCGCTACAATGAGCAGTTCTTC
J gene: TRBJ2-1; D gene: .; clone size: many; V gene: TRBV11-2; CDR3 protein: CASSLSGNEQFF; CDR3 DNA: TGTGCCAGCAGTCTTAGCGGTAATGAGCAGTTCTTC
J gene: TRBJ1-1; D gene: TRBD1; clone size: many; V gene: TRBV12-3/TRBV12-4; CDR3 protein: CASRLQGVNTEAFF; CDR3 DNA: TGTGCCAGCAGATTACAGGGGGTGAACACTGAAGCTTTCTTT
J gene: TRBJ1-1; D gene: .; clone size: many; V gene: TRBV21-1; CDR3 protein: CASRVGTAMNTEAFF; CDR3 DNA: TGTGCCAGCAGAGTCGGGACGGCAATGAACACTGAAGCTTTCTTT
J gene: TRBJ2-5; D gene: TRBD2; clone size: many; V gene: TRBV6-1; CDR3 protein: CASTGQPGLAGAETQYF; CDR3 DNA: TGTGCCAGCACTGGACAGCCCGGGCTAGCGGGAGCAGAGACCCAGTACTTC
J gene: TRBJ2-5; D gene: TRBD2; clone size: many; V gene: TRBV12-3/TRBV12-4; CDR3 protein: CASSLVSGGETQYF; CDR3 DNA: TGTGCCAGCAGTTTGGTTAGCGGGGGGGAGACCCAGTACTTC
J gene: TRBJ2-1; D gene: TRBD2; clone size: many; V gene: TRBV20-1; CDR3 protein: CSARESGGPFNEQFF; CDR3 DNA: TGCAGTGCTAGAGAAAGCGGGGGCCCATTCAATGAGCAGTTCTTC